Described below is a single TCR beta chain sequence and its context. Its antigen is not known. CDR1 GTSNPN and CDR2 SVGIG come from the germline V gene (reference sequence). The germline V and J ends were trimmed by 8 bases and 6 bases, with 19 bases remaining between them. The CDR3 runs to 13 residues. The data were taken from a study of cytomegalovirus exposure and HLA in healthy donors. Primers for the PCR totalled 60 Vbeta and 13 Jbeta. TCRdb's table, derived via immunoSEQ multiplex PCR, lists solely in-frame clones and lacks some. This table has roughly 230,000 clones, 80% to 95% appearing once. Overall study findings and caveats: Segments of the TCR beta V type were, in most cases, productive about 87% or about 30% of the time in an earlier analysis.

The chain combines TRBV30 with TRBJ1-2, with a tentative D call TRBD1 (5 bases). This receptor was obtained from a girl aged 2-15 years in good health and CMV-seronegative. Input material: PBMCs. CDR3 nucleotides: TGTGCCCGTTTGGCAGGGTATCAGGATGGCTACACCTTC. This encodes CARLAGYQDGYTF.